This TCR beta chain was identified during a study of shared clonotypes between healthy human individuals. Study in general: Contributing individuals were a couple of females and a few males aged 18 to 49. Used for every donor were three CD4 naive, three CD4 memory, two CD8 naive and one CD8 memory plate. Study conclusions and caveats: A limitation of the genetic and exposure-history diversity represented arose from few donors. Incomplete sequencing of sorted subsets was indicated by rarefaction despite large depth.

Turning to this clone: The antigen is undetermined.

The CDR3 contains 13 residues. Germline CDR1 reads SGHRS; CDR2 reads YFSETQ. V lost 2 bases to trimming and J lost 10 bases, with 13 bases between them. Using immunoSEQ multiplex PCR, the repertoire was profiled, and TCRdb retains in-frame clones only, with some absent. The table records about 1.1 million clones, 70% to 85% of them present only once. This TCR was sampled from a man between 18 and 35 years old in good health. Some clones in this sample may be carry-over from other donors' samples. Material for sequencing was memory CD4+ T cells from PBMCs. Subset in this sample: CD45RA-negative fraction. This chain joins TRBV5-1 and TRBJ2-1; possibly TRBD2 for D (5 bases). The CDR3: CASSFGLALEQFF. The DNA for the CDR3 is TGCGCCAGCAGCTTCGGGCTAGCCCTAGAGCAGTTCTTC.